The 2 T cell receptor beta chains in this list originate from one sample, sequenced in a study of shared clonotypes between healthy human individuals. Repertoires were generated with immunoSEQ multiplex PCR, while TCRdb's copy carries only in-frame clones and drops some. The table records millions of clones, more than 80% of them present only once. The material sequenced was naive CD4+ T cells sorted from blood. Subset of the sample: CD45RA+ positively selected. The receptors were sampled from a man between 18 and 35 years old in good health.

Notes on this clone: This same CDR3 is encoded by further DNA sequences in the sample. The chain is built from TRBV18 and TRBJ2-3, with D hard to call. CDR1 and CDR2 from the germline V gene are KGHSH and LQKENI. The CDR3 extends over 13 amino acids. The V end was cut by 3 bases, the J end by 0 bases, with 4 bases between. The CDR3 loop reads CASSPASTDTQYF. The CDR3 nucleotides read TGTGCCAGCTCACCGGCCAGCACAGATACGCAGTATTTT.

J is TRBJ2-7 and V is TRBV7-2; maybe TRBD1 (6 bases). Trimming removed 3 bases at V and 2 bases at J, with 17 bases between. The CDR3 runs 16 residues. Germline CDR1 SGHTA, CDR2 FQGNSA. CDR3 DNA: TGTGCCAGCAGCTTCAATCCCGCAGGGGTGGCCTACGAGCAGTACTTC. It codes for CASSFNPAGVAYEQYF.